Presented here are 26 T cell receptor beta chains from one specimen sequenced in a study of blood T cell repertoires in COVID-19. Clones were read by immunoSEQ multiplex PCR, and TCRdb kept only the in-frame ones, dropping some. Of more than 300,000 clones listed, roughly 90% were seen once; the top ten hold around 7.9%. The sample was peripheral blood. Receptor source: a woman between 65 and 79 years old with COVID-19, enrolled during active disease.

The chain couples TRBV12-5 to TRBJ2-2; D perhaps matches TRBD1 (6 bases). The V gene lost 5 bases and the J gene lost 2 bases, with 12 bases spanning the gap. CDR3 length: 15 amino acids. CDR1 is LGHNT and CDR2 is FRNRAP in the germline V gene. The CDR3 reads CASGRFRGNTGELFF. The CDR3, as DNA: TGTGCTAGTGGTCGTTTCAGGGGCAACACCGGGGAGCTGTTTTTT.

The chain combines TRBV28 with TRBJ1-5; a weak D match, TRBD1 (5 bases). The CDR3 has 14 residues. The V end was cut by 8 bases, the J end by 2 bases, with 13 bases between. CDR1 is MDHEN and CDR2 is SYDVKM in the germline V gene. CDR3 region: CASCTGEGNQPQHF. CDR3 DNA: TGTGCCAGCTGCACGGGGGAGGGCAATCAGCCCCAGCATTTT.

J is TRBJ2-1 and V is TRBV5-4; weak D call: TRBD2 (7 bases). The CDR3 contains 13 residues. The V end was cut by 5 bases, the J end by 7 bases, with 13 bases between. CDR1 SGHNT and CDR2 YYREEE come from the germline V gene (reference sequence). CDR3 in amino acids: CASRRGGANEQFF. CDR3 nucleotide sequence: TGTGCCAGCAGGAGGGGGGGCGCTAATGAGCAGTTCTTC.

The genes are TRBV24-1 and TRBJ1-2; D is ambiguous. In germline, CDR1 is KGHDR, CDR2 SFDVKD. The CDR3 length is 9 residues. Between the trimmed V and J ends, which lost 8 bases and 8 bases, there was a span of 5 bases. The CDR3, as DNA: TGTGCCACCATTAGAGGCTACACCTTC. Translation gives CATIRGYTF.

The chain is built from TRBV6-4 and TRBJ1-2; D gene unclear. The CDR3 loop spans 13 amino acids. Germline CDR1 MRHNA, CDR2 SNTAGT. Trimming cost V 5 bases and J 1 base, with 8 bases left between them. CDR3 residues: CASSTTDNYGYTF. CDR3 nucleotide sequence: TGTGCCAGCAGTACTACGGATAACTATGGCTACACCTTC.

This chain connects TRBV7-9 to TRBJ2-3; D ambiguous. The CDR3 runs 14 residues. Trimming stripped 4 bases from V and 0 bases from J, with 8 bases between. From germline, CDR1 is SEHNR and CDR2 FQNEAQ (reference sequence). Here the CDR3 DNA reads TGTGCCAGCAGCTCGAGTGCTAGCACAGATACGCAGTATTTT. Encoded protein: CASSSSASTDTQYF.

This sequence joins TRBV30 and TRBJ2-3, with 11 bases that match TRBD2. V lost 1 base, J lost 1 base, and 4 bases stayed unmatched. This CDR3 contains 16 residues. Germline CDR1 GTSNPN, CDR2 SVGIG (reference sequence). The CDR3 coding sequence is TGTGCCTGGAGTGACCTACTAGCGGGGGGCACAGATACGCAGTATTTT. Protein product: CAWSDLLAGGTDTQYF.

CDR3 bases: TGTGCCAGCAGCCGGACTAGCGGGGTTCACGGGGATGAGCAGTTCTTC. This sequence encodes CASSRTSGVHGDEQFF. The chain links TRBV7-2 to TRBJ2-1; TRBD2 matches at 12 bases. This CDR3 has 16 amino acids. J gave up 8 bases and V 5 bases, and 10 bases lay outside the gene matches. Per the germline V gene, CDR1 is SGHTA and CDR2 is FQGNSA.

The V and J genes are TRBV13 and TRBJ1-2, with 8 positions matching TRBD1. V lost 4 bases, J lost 6 bases, and 7 bases stayed unmatched. From germline, CDR1 is PRHDT and CDR2 FYEKMQ (reference sequence). The length of the CDR3 is 14 residues. DNA for the CDR3: TGTGCCAGCAGCTATGAGGACAGGGCTGATGGCTACACCTTC. It translates to CASSYEDRADGYTF.

This chain links TRBV6-6 with TRBJ2-1; no firm D call. The germline V gene encodes CDR1 MNHNY and CDR2 SVGAGI (reference sequence). V was cut by 0 bases and J by 5 bases, with 5 bases left in between. This CDR3 has 13 amino acids. Written as DNA, the CDR3 is TGTGCCAGCAGTTACTCGTCAGACAATGAGCAGTTCTTC. Its protein product is CASSYSSDNEQFF.

This rearrangement joins TRBV6-5 to TRBJ1-1, with D uncertain. Germline V gene data show CDR1 as MNHEY and CDR2 as SVGAGI. CDR3 size: 15 residues. V lost 5 bases and J 3 bases, leaving 16 bases between the germline ends. The CDR3 loop reads CASSPIPERDTEAFF. In DNA form, the CDR3 reads TGTGCCAGCAGTCCCATCCCCGAGAGGGACACTGAAGCTTTCTTT.

V usage is TRBV5-1 and J usage is TRBJ2-1; D uncertain. The CDR3 extends over 12 amino acids. The V gene's germline CDR1 is SGHRS and CDR2 YFSETQ. The ends were cut back, 0 bases at V and 7 bases at J, with 5 bases in the middle. The CDR3: CASSLALNEQFF. Here the CDR3 DNA reads TGCGCCAGCAGCTTGGCACTTAATGAGCAGTTCTTC.

J is TRBJ1-4 and V is TRBV5-4; 8 positions match TRBD1. J gave up 7 bases and V 5 bases, and 19 bases lay outside the gene matches. This CDR3 has 18 residues. Germline CDR1 reads SGHNT; CDR2 reads YYREEE (reference sequence). The CDR3 region is CASSLGQGGVLRSEKLFF. The DNA of the CDR3 is TGTGCCAGCAGTCTCGGACAGGGAGGAGTTCTAAGGAGTGAAAAACTGTTTTTT. The variable domain in full, with the rest retrieved from reference TRBV5-4 and TRBJ1-4, is ETGVTQSPTHLIKTRGQQVTLRCSSQSGHNTVSWYQQALGQGPQFIFQYYREEENGRGNFPPRFSGLQFPNYSSELNVNALELDDSALYLCASSLGQGGVLRSEKLFFGSGTQLSVL.

The chain uses TRBV19 and TRBJ1-6; D possibly corresponds to TRBD1 (6 bases). Trimming removed 6 bases from V and 1 base from J, with 10 bases in between. There are 15 residues in the CDR3. The germline V gene encodes CDR1 LNHDA and CDR2 SQIVND (reference sequence). CDR3 bases: TGTGCCAGTAGGCTACAGGGTTCCTATAATTCACCCCTCCACTTT. Translated, it gives CASRLQGSYNSPLHF.

On this clone itself: The identical CDR3 is also encoded by other nucleotide sequences in the sample. The V and J genes are TRBV7-9 and TRBJ2-3; 8 positions agree with TRBD1. Germline lookup yields CDR1 SEHNR and CDR2 FQNEAQ (reference sequence). V dropped 5 bases and J dropped 4; count of bases not matched to a gene: 2. The CDR3 consists of 13 residues. Here the CDR3 reads CASSDRGPDTQYF. CDR3 DNA: TGTGCCAGCAGCGACAGGGGTCCAGATACGCAGTATTTT.

This chain connects TRBV21-1 to TRBJ1-3; the table names TRBD1, a call not compared with the DNA. TRBV21-1 is classified as a pseudogene. The CDR3 sequence is 15 residues long. In DNA, the CDR3 is TGTGCCAGCAGCAAGATACAGGAGAAAGGAAACACCATATATTTT. It yields the protein CASSKIQEKGNTIYF.

This clone was observed a single time. This chain joins TRBV14 and TRBJ2-1; D unresolved. This CDR3 is built from 12 residues. CDR1 is SGHDN, CDR2 FVKESK, per germline. The V and J ends lost 3 bases and 3 bases respectively, with 3 bases between them. The CDR3 nucleotides read TGTGCCAGCAGCCACGGCTACAATGAGCAGTTCTTC. Translation: CASSHGYNEQFF.

The rearrangement uses TRBV10-2 and TRBJ2-2; D remains ambiguous. Germline CDR1 is WSHSY and CDR2 is SAAADI. Trimming cost V 4 bases and J 9 bases, with 9 bases left between them. This CDR3 has 12 amino acids. In DNA, the CDR3 is TGCGCCAGCAGTGGAAGCTTCCGGGAGCTGTTTTTT. It is translated as CASSGSFRELFF.

This clone was seen only once. V gene TRBV6-5 combines with J gene TRBJ1-1, with D unresolved. In germline, CDR1 is MNHEY, CDR2 SVGAGI. This CDR3 has 13 amino acids. Trimming cost V 7 bases and J 7 bases, with 16 bases left between them. The CDR3 sequence: CASIISSGNEAFF. The DNA for the CDR3 is TGTGCCAGCATAATTTCGTCGGGGAATGAAGCTTTCTTT.

Here the CDR3 reads CASSSYPDYGYTF. In DNA form, the CDR3 reads TGCGCCAGCAGCTCCTATCCTGACTATGGCTACACCTTC. The chain carries TRBV5-1 and TRBJ1-2; D gene uncertain. The CDR3 extends over 13 amino acids. The germline V and J ends were trimmed by 3 bases and 3 bases, with 9 bases remaining between them. Germline loops: CDR1 SGHRS, CDR2 YFSETQ.

The chain uses TRBV20-1 and TRBJ2-5, with 16 positions matching TRBD2. This CDR3 has 15 residues. V was pared by 3 bases and J by 5 bases, with 3 bases of the junction left unmatched. Per germline, CDR1 DFQATT and CDR2 SNEGSKA (reference sequence). As DNA, the CDR3 is TGCAGTGCTAGTGGGACTAGCGGGGGGGTGGAGACCCAGTACTTC. It is translated as CSASGTSGGVETQYF.

The chain carries TRBV15 and TRBJ1-2; D may be TRBD1 (5 bases). V was pared by 8 bases and J by 1 base, with 14 bases between. This CDR3 comprises 14 residues. Germline values: CDR1 LNHNV, CDR2 YYDKDF (reference sequence). CDR3 DNA: TGTGCCACCTCGAAAGGTCAGGGTAACTATGGCTACACCTTC. Its protein is CATSKGQGNYGYTF.

The V and J genes are TRBV4-1 and TRBJ1-2; D uncertain. Per the germline V gene, CDR1 is MGHRA and CDR2 is YSYEKL. The CDR3 length is 12 residues. With 9 bases removed from V and 4 bases from J, the gap between germline ends came to 12 bases. CDR3 loop: CASNNGFYGYTF. CDR3 coding DNA: TGCGCCAGTAACAACGGGTTCTATGGCTACACCTTC.

The V call is TRBV28, the J call TRBJ2-7; D is undetermined. Trimming took off 7 bases at V and 3 bases at J, with 13 bases between the two ends. Germline lookup yields CDR1 MDHEN and CDR2 SYDVKM. CDR3 length: 13 amino acids. As DNA, the CDR3 is TGTGCCAGCATTCGGTGGAGTGGCTACGAGCAGTACTTC. It encodes CASIRWSGYEQYF. Complete variable domain (other parts from reference TRBV28 and TRBJ2-7): DVKVTQSSRYLVKRTGEKVFLECVQDMDHENMFWYRQDPGLGLRLIYFSYDVKMKEKGDIPEGYSVSREKKERFSLILESASTNQTSMYLCASIRWSGYEQYFGPGTRLTVT.

The CDR3 spells CASSSRQSMNTEAFF. The DNA for the CDR3 is TGTGCCAGCAGCTCGCGACAGAGCATGAACACTGAAGCTTTCTTT. The chain is built from TRBV7-9 and TRBJ1-1, with a tentative D call TRBD1 (5 bases). The CDR3 consists of 15 residues. Trimming left V 4 bases short and J 0 bases short, with 12 bases between. From germline, CDR1 is SEHNR and CDR2 FQNEAQ (reference sequence). Full variable domain (remainder filled in from reference TRBV7-9 and TRBJ1-1): DTGVSQNPRHKITKRGQNVTFRCDPISEHNRLYWYRQTLGQGPEFLTYFQNEAQLEKSRLLSDRFSAERPKGSFSTLEIQRTEQGDSAMYLCASSSRQSMNTEAFFGQGTRLTVV.

The rearrangement joins TRBV12-5 to TRBJ2-4; 9 positions agree with TRBD1. CDR3 size: 13 residues. Germline CDR1 and CDR2: LGHNT and FRNRAP. V dropped 6 bases and J dropped 8; count of bases not matched to a gene: 5. CDR3 in DNA: TGTGCTAGTGGCCTCGACAGGGGGGACATTCAGTACTTC. Amino acids: CASGLDRGDIQYF.